The 26 T cell receptor beta chains below come from one sample, sequenced in a study of T cell responses to AZD1222 COVID-19 vaccine. Profiling relied on immunoSEQ multiplex PCR, and the TCRdb table lists in-frame clones only, not all of them. The data show 120,000 or so clones, roughly 84% seen once. The sample here was peripheral blood, taken 28 days after the second AZD1222 dose. These receptors were obtained from an adult who received the AZD1222 COVID-19 vaccine.

CDR3 loop: CASSLSAAGEAFF. Here the CDR3 DNA reads TGTGCCAGCAGTTTATCCGCTGCCGGTGAAGCTTTCTTT. The rearrangement uses TRBV12-3 or TRBV12-4 and TRBJ1-1; D unresolved. CDR3 length: 13 amino acids. V shed 2 bases and J shed 7 bases, with 11 bases lying between them.

The V gene is TRBV29-1, the J gene TRBJ1-4; unclear D gene. The CDR3 is 15 residues long. The germline CDR1 and CDR2 sequences are SQVTM and ANQGSEA. Trimming stripped 4 bases from V and 3 bases from J, with 15 bases between. DNA for the CDR3: TGCAGCGTTGCAATCCTTTATGGGGCTAATGAAAAACTGTTTTTT. Translated: CSVAILYGANEKLFF.

This clone has just one count. CDR3 protein: CASRALYGYTF. DNA for the CDR3: TGCGCCAGCAGGGCCCTCTATGGCTACACCTTC. V usage is TRBV10-2 and J usage is TRBJ1-2; no definite D call. This CDR3 is 11 amino acids long. Trimming stripped 6 bases from V and 4 bases from J, with 6 bases between. Germline assignment: CDR1 WSHSY and CDR2 SAAADI.

The rearrangement uses TRBV7-8 and TRBJ1-2, with a tentative D call TRBD1 (5 bases). CDR3 size: 12 residues. V lost 1 base, J lost 8 bases, and 8 bases lay in between. CDR1 SGHVS and CDR2 FQNEAQ come from the germline V gene. The DNA of the CDR3 is TGTGCCAGCAGCTTAGGGGGGGGAGGCTACACCTTC. This codes for CASSLGGGGYTF.

This chain uses TRBV28 with TRBJ1-3, with a possible D match to TRBD1 (5 bases). V lost 9 bases and J lost 4, with 13 bases in between. Germline-derived CDR1 and CDR2 are MDHEN and SYDVKM. This CDR3 comprises 13 residues. Here the CDR3 reads CASPDRGGNTIYF. The CDR3 region has the DNA TGTGCCAGTCCAGACCGGGGCGGAAACACCATATATTTT.

This chain connects TRBV6-5 to TRBJ1-1; D is unresolved. V lost 6 bases and J lost 2, with 16 bases in between. Germline loops: CDR1 MNHEY, CDR2 SVGAGI. The CDR3 has 15 residues. The CDR3 reads CASRPPYPLNTEAFF. The DNA of the CDR3 is TGTGCCAGCAGGCCCCCCTACCCACTCAACACTGAAGCTTTCTTT.

The genes are TRBV27 and TRBJ2-7, with D possibly matching TRBD2 (5 bases). The CDR3 length is 12 residues. Trimming left V 4 bases short and J 2 bases short, with 6 bases between. The germline V gene encodes CDR1 MNHEY and CDR2 SMNVEV (reference sequence). DNA of the CDR3: TGTGCCAGCAGTTCCGGGACCTACGAGCAGTACTTC. Residues: CASSSGTYEQYF.

The gene calls are TRBV4-3 and TRBJ1-5; no definite D call. V gave up 0 bases and J gave up 3 bases, with 6 bases separating them. CDR3 size: 14 residues. Looked up from germline, CDR1 is LGHNA and CDR2 is YSLEER. For the CDR3, the DNA is TGCGCCAGCAGCCAAGAACAGTACAATCAGCCCCAGCATTTT. It yields the protein CASSQEQYNQPQHF.

The chain couples TRBV2 to TRBJ2-7; D may be TRBD2 (6 bases). CDR3 length: 13 residues. V was clipped by 6 bases and J by 5 bases, with 14 bases between them. Germline lookup yields CDR1 SNHLY and CDR2 FYNNEI. The CDR3 nucleotides are TGTGCCAGCAGAGTGGGGGGAGACGACGAGCAGTACTTC. Translated: CASRVGGDDEQYF.

This rearrangement joins TRBV15 to TRBJ2-3; tentatively, D is TRBD1 (5 bases). V was pared by 0 bases and J by 10 bases, with 5 bases between. The CDR3 runs to 11 residues. The germline V gene has CDR1 LNHNV and CDR2 YYDKDF (reference sequence). Here the CDR3 DNA reads TGTGCCACCAGCAGAGAAGGGGCGCAGTATTTT. Translated, it gives CATSREGAQYF.

This clone showed up just once. The gene calls are TRBV27 and TRBJ1-2, with 7 positions matching TRBD1. CDR1 and CDR2 (germline): MNHEY, SMNVEV (reference sequence). Trimming at V came to 1 base and at J to 7 bases, leaving 12 bases not matched to a gene. The CDR3 loop spans 16 amino acids. CDR3 in DNA: TGTGCCAGCAGTTTATATGCTGCAGGGGGGTGGATTGGCTACACCTTC. This gives the protein CASSLYAAGGWIGYTF.

The genes are TRBV19 and TRBJ1-2; D uncertain. The germline V and J ends were trimmed by 3 bases and 4 bases, with 15 bases remaining between them. Germline V gene sequence: CDR1 LNHDA, CDR2 SQIVND (reference sequence). The CDR3 has 15 amino acids. The CDR3 bases are TGTGCCAGTAGTATTAAGGTTTGGCAGCGCTATGGCTACACCTTC. This translates into CASSIKVWQRYGYTF.

The genes are TRBV7-8 and TRBJ1-6; D possibly corresponds to TRBD1 (6 bases). The length of the CDR3 is 16 residues. The V gene lost 2 bases and the J gene lost 9 bases, with 17 bases spanning the gap. Germline CDR1 SGHVS, CDR2 FQNEAQ. CDR3 loop: CASSLQGRGFISPLHF. Here the CDR3 DNA reads TGTGCCAGCAGCTTACAAGGAAGGGGGTTTATTTCACCCCTCCACTTT.

In nucleotides, the CDR3 is TGCAGCGTTGAAGAGTCCGGTAAGGAAGCTTTCTTT. Amino acids: CSVEESGKEAFF. V usage is TRBV29-1 and J usage is TRBJ1-1; D call uncertain. Trimming took off 0 bases at V and 8 bases at J, with 10 bases between the two ends. The CDR3 is 12 residues long. Germline CDR1 is SQVTM and CDR2 is ANQGSEA.

The gene calls are TRBV3-1 (or the pseudogene TRBV3-2) and TRBJ1-2; D gene ambiguous. CDR1 is LGHDT and CDR2 is YNNKEL in the germline V gene (reference sequence). V was shortened by 1 base and J by 4 bases, with 16 bases between the two germline ends. The CDR3 runs to 16 residues. CDR3 sequence reads: CASSQAAVHLAYGYTF. As DNA, the CDR3 is TGTGCCAGCAGCCAAGCGGCAGTCCACTTAGCCTATGGCTACACCTTC.

This chain joins TRBV11-2 and TRBJ1-3; no clear D. Germline assignment: CDR1 SGHAT and CDR2 FQNNGV. V was clipped by 5 bases and J by 0 bases, with 8 bases between them. This CDR3 comprises 14 residues. The CDR3 DNA follows: TGTGCCAGCAGCGTAACGGACTCTGGAAACACCATATATTTT. Residues: CASSVTDSGNTIYF.

For this clone: One end of the junction is discordant with germline, which a read error may explain. The chain joins TRBV10-3 to TRBJ1-2; D is uncertain. The CDR3 sequence is 12 residues long. Per the germline V gene, CDR1 is ENHRY and CDR2 is SYGVKD. CDR3 in DNA: TGTGCCCTCAGTGGAGACAACTATGGCTACACCTTC. Translating gives CALSGDNYGYTF.

The chain has TRBV27 and TRBJ2-3; TRBD1 matches 8 bases. The germline CDR1 and CDR2 sequences are MNHEY and SMNVEV (reference sequence). CDR3 length: 16 residues. V was pared by 2 bases and J by 5 bases, with 9 bases of the junction left unmatched. The CDR3 reads CASSLNPGGQGDTQYF. CDR3 coding DNA: TGTGCCAGCAGTTTAAACCCAGGGGGCCAAGGAGATACGCAGTATTTT.

The chain uses TRBV19 and TRBJ2-1, with 11 positions matching TRBD1. The germline gives CDR1 LNHDA, CDR2 SQIVND (reference sequence). The CDR3 is 16 residues long. V lost 4 bases to trimming and J lost 7 bases; unmatched junction nucleotides: 9. DNA of the CDR3: TGTGCCAGTAGTAGATGGACAGGGGGCTTGGGGAATGAGCAGTTCTTC. It is translated as CASSRWTGGLGNEQFF.

The chain combines TRBV7-2 with TRBJ1-1, with D possibly matching TRBD1 (6 bases). Germline V lookup: CDR1 SGHTA, CDR2 FQGNSA. CDR3 length equals 17 residues. V was clipped by 5 bases and J by 2 bases, with 21 bases between them. Written as DNA, the CDR3 is TGTGCCAGCAGCCTCAGTGGGGGGGCCCTAGTTAACACTGAAGCTTTCTTT. Residues: CASSLSGGALVNTEAFF.

This rearrangement joins TRBV6-1 to TRBJ1-2; D uncertain. There are 16 residues in the CDR3. The V end lost 1 base, the J end lost 2 bases, and 14 bases lay between the germline ends. Germline V gene data show CDR1 as MNHNS and CDR2 as SASEGT. Here the CDR3 DNA reads TGTGCCAGCAGTGAAGGAGGGATTTGGCTAAACTATGGCTACACCTTC. Encoded protein: CASSEGGIWLNYGYTF.

V usage is TRBV7-3 and J usage is TRBJ1-1, with a tentative D call TRBD1 (5 bases). CDR3 length: 14 residues. CDR1 and CDR2 from the germline V gene are SGHTA and FQGTGA. V dropped 5 bases and J dropped 1 base, with 11 bases sitting between them. In DNA form, the CDR3 reads TGTGCCAGCAGCCCGGGACTCCAGAACACTGAAGCTTTCTTT. Its translation is CASSPGLQNTEAFF.

This clone has just one count. The rearrangement uses TRBV6-2 or TRBV6-3 and TRBJ1-1; 8 bases are a match to TRBD1. CDR3 length: 15 residues. V shed 5 bases and J 4 bases; nucleotides not matched to a gene: 9. Germline V gene lookup returns CDR1 MNHEY and CDR2 SVGEGT. The CDR3 loop reads CASSHRTGSITEAFF. DNA for the CDR3: TGTGCCAGCAGTCACCGGACAGGGTCGATCACTGAAGCTTTCTTT.

V is TRBV28 and J is TRBJ1-1; D remains unclear. The germline CDR1 and CDR2 sequences are MDHEN and SYDVKM. The length of the CDR3 is 13 residues. V was pared by 3 bases and J by 12 bases, with 17 bases between. The CDR3 DNA follows: TGTGCCAGCAGTTTTAAGCGGGAGACCGTGACTTTCTTT. It codes for CASSFKRETVTFF.

V gene TRBV18 combines with J gene TRBJ1-2, with D possibly TRBD1 on 5 matching bases. Trimming removed 4 bases from V and 8 bases from J, with 17 bases in between. The V gene's germline CDR1 is KGHSH and CDR2 LQKENI. The CDR3 has 14 amino acids. The CDR3 coding sequence is TGTGCCAGCTCACGACCCGGGGCGGAGAGGGGCTACACCTTC. It translates to CASSRPGAERGYTF.

The chain uses TRBV2 and TRBJ1-5, with TRBD1 as a possible D gene (6 bases). The CDR3 spans 14 residues. Germline assignment: CDR1 SNHLY and CDR2 FYNNEI. Trimming shortened V by 2 bases and J by 7 bases, and 12 bases separated the two germline ends. The DNA of the CDR3 is TGTGCCAGCAGTGAAACAGGGTACGGGCAGCCCCAGCATTTT. As protein: CASSETGYGQPQHF.